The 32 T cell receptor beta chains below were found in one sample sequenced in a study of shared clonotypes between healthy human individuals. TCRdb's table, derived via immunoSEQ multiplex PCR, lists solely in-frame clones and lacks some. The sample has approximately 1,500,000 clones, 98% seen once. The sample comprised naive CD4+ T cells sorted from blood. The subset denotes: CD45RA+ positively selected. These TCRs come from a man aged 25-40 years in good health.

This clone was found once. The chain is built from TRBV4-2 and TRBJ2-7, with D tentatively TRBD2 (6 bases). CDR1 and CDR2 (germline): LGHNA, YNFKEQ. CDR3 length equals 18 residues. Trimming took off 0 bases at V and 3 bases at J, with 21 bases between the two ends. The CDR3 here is CASSQDSSLLRGVYEQYF. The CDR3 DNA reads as TGTGCCAGCAGCCAAGATTCGTCGCTTCTTCGCGGGGTCTACGAGCAGTACTTC.

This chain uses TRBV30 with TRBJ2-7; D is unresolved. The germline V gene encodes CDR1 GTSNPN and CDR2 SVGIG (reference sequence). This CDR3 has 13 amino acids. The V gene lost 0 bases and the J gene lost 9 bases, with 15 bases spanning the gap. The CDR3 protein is CAWSVIGGAWQYF. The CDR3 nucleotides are TGTGCCTGGAGTGTAATCGGTGGAGCCTGGCAGTACTTC.

DNA for the CDR3: TGCAGCGTTCGAGGGACAAGCTCCTACAATGAGCAGTTCTTC. Translation gives CSVRGTSSYNEQFF. The chain uses TRBV29-1 and TRBJ2-1; TRBD1 is a possible D gene (6 bases). The germline V gene has CDR1 SQVTM and CDR2 ANQGSEA. The CDR3 contains 14 residues. V was cut by 5 bases and J by 0 bases, with 11 bases left in between.

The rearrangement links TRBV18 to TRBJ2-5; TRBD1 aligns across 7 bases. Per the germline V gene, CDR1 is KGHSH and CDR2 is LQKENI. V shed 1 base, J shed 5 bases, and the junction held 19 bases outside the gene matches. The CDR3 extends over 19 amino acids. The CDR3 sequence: CASSPLFLGQVWKEETQYF. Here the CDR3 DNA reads TGTGCCAGCTCACCACTTTTTTTAGGACAGGTTTGGAAGGAGGAGACCCAGTACTTC.

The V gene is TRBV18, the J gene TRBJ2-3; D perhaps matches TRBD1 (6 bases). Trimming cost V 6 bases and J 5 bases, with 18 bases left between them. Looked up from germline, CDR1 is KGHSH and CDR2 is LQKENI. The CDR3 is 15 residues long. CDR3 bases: TGTGCCAGCTCCCTCAGGGGCAGGGCGGTAGATACGCAGTATTTT. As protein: CASSLRGRAVDTQYF.

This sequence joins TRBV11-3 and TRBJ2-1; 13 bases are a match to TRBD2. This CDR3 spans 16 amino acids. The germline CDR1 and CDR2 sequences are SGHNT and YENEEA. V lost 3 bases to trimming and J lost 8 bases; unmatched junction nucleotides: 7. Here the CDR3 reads CASSLGGLAGVDEQFF. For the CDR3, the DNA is TGTGCCAGCAGCTTGGGAGGACTAGCGGGAGTGGATGAGCAGTTCTTC.

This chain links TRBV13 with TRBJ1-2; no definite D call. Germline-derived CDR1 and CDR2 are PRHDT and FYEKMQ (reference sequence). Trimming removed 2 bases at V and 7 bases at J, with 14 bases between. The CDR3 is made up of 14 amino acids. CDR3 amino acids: CASSLNARTSGYTF. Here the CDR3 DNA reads TGTGCCAGCAGCTTAAATGCCAGGACCTCTGGCTACACCTTC.

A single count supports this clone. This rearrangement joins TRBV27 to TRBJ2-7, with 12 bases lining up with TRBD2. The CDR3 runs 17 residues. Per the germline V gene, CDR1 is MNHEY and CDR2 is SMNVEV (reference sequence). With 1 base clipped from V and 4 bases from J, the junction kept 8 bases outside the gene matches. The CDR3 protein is CASSLLRLAGAGYEQYF. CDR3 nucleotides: TGTGCCAGCAGTTTATTAAGACTAGCGGGAGCAGGATACGAGCAGTACTTC.

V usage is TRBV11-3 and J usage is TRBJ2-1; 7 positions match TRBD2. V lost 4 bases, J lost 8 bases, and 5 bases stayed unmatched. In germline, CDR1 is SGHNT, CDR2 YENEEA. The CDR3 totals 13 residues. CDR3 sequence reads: CASSSPGRDEQFF. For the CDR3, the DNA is TGTGCCAGCAGCTCCCCGGGGAGGGATGAGCAGTTCTTC.

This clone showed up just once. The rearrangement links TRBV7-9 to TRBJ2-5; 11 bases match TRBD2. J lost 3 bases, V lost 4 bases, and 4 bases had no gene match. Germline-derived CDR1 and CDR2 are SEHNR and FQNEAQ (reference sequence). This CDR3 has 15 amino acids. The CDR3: CASSSLTSGKETQYF. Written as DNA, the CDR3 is TGTGCCAGCAGCTCCCTGACTAGCGGGAAAGAGACCCAGTACTTC.

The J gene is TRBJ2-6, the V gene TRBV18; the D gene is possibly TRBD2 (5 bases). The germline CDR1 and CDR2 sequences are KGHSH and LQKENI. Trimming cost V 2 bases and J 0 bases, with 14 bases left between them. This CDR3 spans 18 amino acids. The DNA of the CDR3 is TGTGCCAGCTCACCAGTACAGCTAGCCAGCTCTGGGGCCAACGTCCTGACTTTC. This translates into CASSPVQLASSGANVLTF.

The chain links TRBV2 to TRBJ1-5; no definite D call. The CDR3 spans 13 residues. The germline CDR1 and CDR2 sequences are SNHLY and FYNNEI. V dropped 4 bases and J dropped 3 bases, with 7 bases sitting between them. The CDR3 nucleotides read TGTGCCAGCAGTGTTGCCCTCAATCAGCCCCAGCATTTT. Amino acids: CASSVALNQPQHF.

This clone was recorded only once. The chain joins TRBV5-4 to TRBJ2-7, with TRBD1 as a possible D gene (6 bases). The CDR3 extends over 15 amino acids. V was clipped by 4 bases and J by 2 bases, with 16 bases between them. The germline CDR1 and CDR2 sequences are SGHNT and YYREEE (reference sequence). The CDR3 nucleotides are TGTGCCAGCAGCCAAGGGGGAAGCCCCGCCTACGAGCAGTACTTC. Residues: CASSQGGSPAYEQYF.

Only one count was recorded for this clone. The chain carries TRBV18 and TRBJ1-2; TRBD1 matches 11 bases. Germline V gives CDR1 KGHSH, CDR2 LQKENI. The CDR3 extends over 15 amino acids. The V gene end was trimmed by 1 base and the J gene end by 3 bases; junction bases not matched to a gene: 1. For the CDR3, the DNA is TGTGCCAGCTCACCACGGGACAGGGGGTACTATGGCTACACCTTC. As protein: CASSPRDRGYYGYTF.

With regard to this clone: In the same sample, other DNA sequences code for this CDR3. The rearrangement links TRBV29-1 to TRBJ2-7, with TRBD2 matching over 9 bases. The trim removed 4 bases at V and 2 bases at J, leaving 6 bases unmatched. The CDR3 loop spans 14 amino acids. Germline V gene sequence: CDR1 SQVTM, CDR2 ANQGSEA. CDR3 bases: TGCAGCGTTGGGGGAGCGGGAGGAACCTACGAGCAGTACTTC. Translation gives CSVGGAGGTYEQYF.

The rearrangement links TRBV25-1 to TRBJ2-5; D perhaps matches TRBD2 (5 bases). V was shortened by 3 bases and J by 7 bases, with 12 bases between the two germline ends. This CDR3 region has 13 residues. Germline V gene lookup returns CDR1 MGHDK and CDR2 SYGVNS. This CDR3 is CASSEPGTVTQYF. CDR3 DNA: TGTGCCAGCAGTGAGCCGGGAACTGTGACCCAGTACTTC. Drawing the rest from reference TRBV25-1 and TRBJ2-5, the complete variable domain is EADIYQTPRYLVIGTGKKITLECSQTMGHDKMYWYQQDPGMELHLIHYSYGVNSTEKGDLSSESTVSRIRTEHFPLTLESARPSHTSQYLCASSEPGTVTQYFGPGTRLLVL.

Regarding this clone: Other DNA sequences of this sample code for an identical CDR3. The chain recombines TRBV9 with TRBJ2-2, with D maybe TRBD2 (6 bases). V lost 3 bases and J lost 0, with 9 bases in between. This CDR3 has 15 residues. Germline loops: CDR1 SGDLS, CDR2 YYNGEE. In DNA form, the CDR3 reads TGTGCCAGCAGCGCTGGGACTCCGAACACCGGGGAGCTGTTTTTT. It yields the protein CASSAGTPNTGELFF.

Here the CDR3 DNA reads TGCGCCAGCAGGCCCCTTGGGACTAGCCGCTACTACGAGCAGTACTTC. Amino acid sequence: CASRPLGTSRYYEQYF. This rearrangement joins TRBV4-1 to TRBJ2-7, with 9 positions matching TRBD2. The CDR3 runs to 16 residues. The J segment lost 3 bases and the V segment lost 6 bases, leaving 12 bases of the junction unmatched. Germline CDR1 and CDR2: MGHRA and YSYEKL.

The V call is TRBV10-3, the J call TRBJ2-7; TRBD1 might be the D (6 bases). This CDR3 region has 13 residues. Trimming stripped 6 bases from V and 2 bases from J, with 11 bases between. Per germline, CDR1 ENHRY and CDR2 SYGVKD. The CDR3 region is CAISHREPYEQYF. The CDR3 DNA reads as TGTGCCATCAGCCACAGGGAGCCCTACGAGCAGTACTTC.

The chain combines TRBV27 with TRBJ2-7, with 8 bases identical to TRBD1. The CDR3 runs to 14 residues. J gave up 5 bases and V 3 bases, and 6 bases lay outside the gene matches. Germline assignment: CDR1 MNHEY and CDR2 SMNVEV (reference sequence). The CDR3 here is CASSLDRVVHEQYF. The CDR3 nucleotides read TGTGCCAGCAGTTTGGACAGGGTGGTCCACGAGCAGTACTTC.

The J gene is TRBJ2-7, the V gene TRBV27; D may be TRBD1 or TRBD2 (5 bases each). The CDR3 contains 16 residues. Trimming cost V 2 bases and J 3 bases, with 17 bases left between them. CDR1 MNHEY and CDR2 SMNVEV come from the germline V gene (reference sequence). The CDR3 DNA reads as TGTGCCAGCAGTTTAATGATAGGCGAGGGGTACTACGAGCAGTACTTC. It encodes CASSLMIGEGYYEQYF.

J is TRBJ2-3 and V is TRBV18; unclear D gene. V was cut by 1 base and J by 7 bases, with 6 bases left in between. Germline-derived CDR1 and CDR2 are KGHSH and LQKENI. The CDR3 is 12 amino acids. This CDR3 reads CASSPRGNTQYF. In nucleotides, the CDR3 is TGTGCCAGCTCACCACGAGGAAATACGCAGTATTTT.

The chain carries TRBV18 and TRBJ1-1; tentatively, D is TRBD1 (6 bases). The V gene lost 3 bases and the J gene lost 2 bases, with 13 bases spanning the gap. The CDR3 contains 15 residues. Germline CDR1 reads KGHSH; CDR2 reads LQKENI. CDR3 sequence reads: CASSPQGLSNTEAFF. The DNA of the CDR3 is TGTGCCAGCTCACCCCAGGGGCTTAGTAACACTGAAGCTTTCTTT. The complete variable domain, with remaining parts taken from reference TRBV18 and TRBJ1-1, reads NAGVMQNPRHLVRRRGQEARLRCSPMKGHSHVYWYRQLPEEGLKFMVYLQKENIIDESGMPKERFSAEFPKEGPSILRIQQVVRGDSAAYFCASSPQGLSNTEAFFGQGTRLTVV.

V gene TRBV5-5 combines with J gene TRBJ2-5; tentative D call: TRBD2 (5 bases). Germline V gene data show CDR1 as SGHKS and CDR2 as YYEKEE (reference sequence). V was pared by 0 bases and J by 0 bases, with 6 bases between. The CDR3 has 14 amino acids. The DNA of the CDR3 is TGTGCCAGCAGCTTGGTCGGGAACCAAGAGACCCAGTACTTC. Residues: CASSLVGNQETQYF.

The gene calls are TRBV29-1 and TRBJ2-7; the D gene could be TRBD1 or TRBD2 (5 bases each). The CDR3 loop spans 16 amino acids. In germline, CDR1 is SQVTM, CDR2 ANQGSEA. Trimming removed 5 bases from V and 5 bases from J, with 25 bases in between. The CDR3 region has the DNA TGCAGCGTTAAGTCCAAGGGCCCCGAGGGGATCCACGAGCAGTACTTC. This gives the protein CSVKSKGPEGIHEQYF.

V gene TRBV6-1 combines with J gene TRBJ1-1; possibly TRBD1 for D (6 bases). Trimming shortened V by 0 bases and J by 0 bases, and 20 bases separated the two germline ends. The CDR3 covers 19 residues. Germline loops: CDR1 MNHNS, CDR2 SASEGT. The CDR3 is CASSEARGLGWVMNTEAFF. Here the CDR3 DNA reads TGTGCCAGCAGTGAAGCCAGGGGACTAGGGTGGGTAATGAACACTGAAGCTTTCTTT.

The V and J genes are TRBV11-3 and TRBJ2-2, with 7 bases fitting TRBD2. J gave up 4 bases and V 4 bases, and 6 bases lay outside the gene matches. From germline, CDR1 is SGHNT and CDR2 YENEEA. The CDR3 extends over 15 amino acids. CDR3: CASSSRPSGTGELFF. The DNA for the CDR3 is TGTGCCAGCAGCTCAAGACCTAGCGGCACCGGGGAGCTGTTTTTT. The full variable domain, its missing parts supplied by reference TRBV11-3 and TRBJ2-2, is EAGVVQSPRYKIIEKKQPVAFWCNPISGHNTLYWYLQNLGQGPELLIRYENEEAVDDSQLPKDRFSAERLKGVDSTLKIQPAELGDSAVYLCASSSRPSGTGELFFGEGSRLTVL.

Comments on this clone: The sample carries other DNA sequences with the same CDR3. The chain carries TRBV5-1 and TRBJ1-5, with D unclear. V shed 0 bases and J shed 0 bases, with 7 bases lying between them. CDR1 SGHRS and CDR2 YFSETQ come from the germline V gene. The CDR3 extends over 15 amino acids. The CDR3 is CASSLAGNSNQPQHF. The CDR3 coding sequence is TGCGCCAGCAGCTTGGCGGGGAATAGCAATCAGCCCCAGCATTTT. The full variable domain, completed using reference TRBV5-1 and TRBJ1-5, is KAGVTQTPRYLIKTRGQQVTLSCSPISGHRSVSWYQQTPGQGLQFLFEYFSETQRNKGNFPGRFSGRQFSNSRSEMNVSTLELGDSALYLCASSLAGNSNQPQHFGDGTRLSIL.

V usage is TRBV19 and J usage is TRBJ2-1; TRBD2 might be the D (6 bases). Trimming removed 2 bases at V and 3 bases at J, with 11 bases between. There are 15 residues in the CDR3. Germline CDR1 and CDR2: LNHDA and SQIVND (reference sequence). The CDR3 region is CASSIRGGVYNEQFF. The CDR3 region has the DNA TGTGCCAGTAGTATAAGAGGAGGGGTCTACAATGAGCAGTTCTTC.

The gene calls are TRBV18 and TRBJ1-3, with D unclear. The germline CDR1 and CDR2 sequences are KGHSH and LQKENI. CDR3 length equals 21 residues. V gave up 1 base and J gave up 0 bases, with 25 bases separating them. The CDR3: CASSPLFAPLQRPVSGNTIYF. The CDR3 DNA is TGTGCCAGCTCACCACTCTTTGCACCTCTACAGAGACCAGTCTCTGGAAACACCATATATTTT.

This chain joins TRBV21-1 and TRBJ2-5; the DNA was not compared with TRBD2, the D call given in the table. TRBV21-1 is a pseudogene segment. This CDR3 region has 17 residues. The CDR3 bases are TGTGCCAGCCTTACGACTAGCGGGAGGAGACGGACAGAGACCCAGTACTTC. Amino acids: CASLTTSGRRRTETQYF.

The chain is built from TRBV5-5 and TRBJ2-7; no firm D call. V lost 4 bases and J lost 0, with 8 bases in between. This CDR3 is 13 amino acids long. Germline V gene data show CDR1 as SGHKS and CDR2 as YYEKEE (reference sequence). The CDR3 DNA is TGTGCCAGCAGCGGGATTAGCTCCTACGAGCAGTACTTC. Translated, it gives CASSGISSYEQYF.